These 15 T cell receptor beta chains were sequenced from one sample in a study of blood T cell repertoires in COVID-19. Measured with immunoSEQ multiplex PCR; TCRdb has only the in-frame clones, and not every one. Of 90,000 or so clones detected, about 90% appear once; the ten largest clones hold about a sixth. The material sequenced was peripheral blood. Receptors were obtained from a human donor in a cohort sampled during active COVID-19.

This chain connects TRBV19 to TRBJ1-2; D unresolved. Germline V gives CDR1 LNHDA, CDR2 SQIVND (reference sequence). Trimming stripped 8 bases from V and 3 bases from J, with 13 bases between. The CDR3 covers 13 residues. Written as DNA, the CDR3 is TGTGCCAGTGAAAAGTTACAGTACTATGGCTACACCTTC. It translates to CASEKLQYYGYTF.

The genes are TRBV28 and TRBJ1-2; D is possibly TRBD1 (6 bases). CDR1 MDHEN and CDR2 SYDVKM come from the germline V gene. V was pared by 3 bases and J by 6 bases, with 14 bases between. The CDR3 runs to 14 residues. As DNA, the CDR3 is TGTGCCAGCAGTTTGCGACAGGTTGTCCATGGCTACACCTTC. It yields the protein CASSLRQVVHGYTF.

The rearrangement links TRBV7-9 to TRBJ1-1, with 7 bases matching TRBD1. CDR1 SEHNR and CDR2 FQNEAQ come from the germline V gene (reference sequence). This CDR3 comprises 14 residues. The J segment lost 5 bases and the V segment lost 5 bases, leaving 8 bases of the junction unmatched. DNA of the CDR3: TGTGCCAGCAGCCAACAGGGGCTTGGTACTGAAGCTTTCTTT. Its translation: CASSQQGLGTEAFF.

Written as DNA, the CDR3 is TGCGCCAGCAGCCAAGAATGGGCCAGGGGCAACTATGGCTACACCTTC. It specifies CASSQEWARGNYGYTF. This chain links TRBV4-1 with TRBJ1-2; D may be TRBD1 (6 bases). V was cut by 0 bases and J by 2 bases, with 13 bases left in between. The CDR3 length is 16 residues. The germline V gene encodes CDR1 MGHRA and CDR2 YSYEKL.

The CDR3 coding sequence is TGTGCCAGCAGCCCTCGAACAGGGCGAGGTGGCTACACCTTC. Its translation: CASSPRTGRGGYTF. This chain joins TRBV3-1 (or the pseudogene TRBV3-2) and TRBJ1-2, with a possible D match to TRBD1 (6 bases). CDR3 size: 14 residues. Trimming took 4 bases from V and 7 from J, leaving 16 bases between them. Germline V gene data show CDR1 as LGHDT and CDR2 as YNNKEL (reference sequence).

The chain combines TRBV2 with TRBJ1-2; 7 bases line up with TRBD1. In germline, CDR1 is SNHLY, CDR2 FYNNEI. The CDR3 totals 15 residues. J lost 1 base, V lost 7 bases, and 9 bases had no gene match. Written as DNA, the CDR3 is TGTGCCAGCACCAAGACAGGGTTAAGTAACTATGGCTACACCTTC. Amino acids: CASTKTGLSNYGYTF. The entire variable domain, with the rest obtained from reference TRBV2 and TRBJ1-2, is as follows: EPEVTQTPSHQVTQMGQEVILRCVPISNHLYFYWYRQILGQKVEFLVSFYNNEISEKSEIFDDQFSVERPDGSNFTLKIRSTKLEDSAMYFCASTKTGLSNYGYTFGSGTRLTVV.

This rearrangement joins TRBV15 to TRBJ2-6, with TRBD1 matching 8 bases. The germline V gene has CDR1 LNHNV and CDR2 YYDKDF (reference sequence). Unmatched junction bases numbered 13, after V lost 5 bases and J lost 1 base. The CDR3 is 19 residues long. The DNA of the CDR3 is TGTGCCACCAGCTCACACCGGGACAGGTTTTTATCTGGGGCCAACGTCCTGACTTTC. This translates into CATSSHRDRFLSGANVLTF. The whole variable domain, filled in from reference TRBV15 and TRBJ2-6, reads DAMVIQNPRYQVTQFGKPVTLSCSQTLNHNVMYWYQQKSSQAPKLLFHYYDKDFNNEADTPDNFQSRRPNTSFCFLDIRSPGLGDTAMYLCATSSHRDRFLSGANVLTFGAGSRLTVL.

This clone was observed a single time. The chain is built from TRBV6-5 and TRBJ1-1; 8 nucleotides line up with TRBD1. Germline V CDR1 and CDR2: MNHEY, SVGAGI. This CDR3 is built from 15 residues. The ends lost 2 bases at V and 0 bases at J; junction bases unmatched: 2. CDR3 loop: CASSYGDRMNTEAFF. CDR3 DNA: TGTGCCAGCAGTTACGGGGACAGGATGAACACTGAAGCTTTCTTT.

The chain couples TRBV3-1 (or the pseudogene TRBV3-2) to TRBJ2-5; 9 nucleotides align to TRBD2. The V and J ends lost 0 bases and 3 bases, in that order; junction bases with no gene match: 11. CDR1 LGHDT and CDR2 YNNKEL come from the germline V gene (reference sequence). The CDR3 contains 18 residues. CDR3 DNA sequence: TGTGCCAGCAGCCAAGATAGAATTAGGCTAGCGGGAAAAGAGACCCAGTACTTC. Translation: CASSQDRIRLAGKETQYF.

This chain links TRBV29-1 with TRBJ2-7; maybe TRBD1 (6 bases). V lost 7 bases, J lost 3 bases, and 13 bases lay in between. CDR1 and CDR2 from the germline V gene are SQVTM and ANQGSEA. The CDR3 extends over 12 amino acids. CDR3 protein: CSALWGRYEQYF. The CDR3 coding sequence is TGCAGCGCCTTGTGGGGGCGCTACGAGCAGTACTTC.

The rearrangement uses TRBV9 and TRBJ2-1; 9 nucleotides align to TRBD2. V lost 0 bases, J lost 7 bases, and 5 bases stayed unmatched. The CDR3 spans 15 residues. The germline V gene encodes CDR1 SGDLS and CDR2 YYNGEE. The CDR3 DNA is TGTGCCAGCAGCGTAGTTGCGGGGGGGCGGAATGAGCAGTTCTTC. Amino acids: CASSVVAGGRNEQFF.

CDR3 DNA: TGTGCCAGCAATACAGGGGTCCCGGGTGGTCAGCCCCAGCATTTT. As protein: CASNTGVPGGQPQHF. The rearrangement joins TRBV2 to TRBJ1-5; 7 bases fit TRBD1. This CDR3 spans 15 amino acids. Germline CDR1 reads SNHLY; CDR2 reads FYNNEI. The V segment lost 7 bases and the J segment 6 bases; nucleotides outside the gene matches: 12.

This sequence joins TRBV10-2 and TRBJ1-2, with 8 bases lining up with TRBD1. The CDR3 is made up of 16 amino acids. V trimming: 6 bases; J trimming: 4 bases; junction bases outside the gene matches: 13. The germline gives CDR1 WSHSY, CDR2 SAAADI. The CDR3 protein is CASRPGQVTTAYGYTF. Written as DNA, the CDR3 is TGCGCCAGCAGACCGGGACAGGTTACCACTGCCTATGGCTACACCTTC.

The chain combines TRBV29-1 with TRBJ1-1; possibly TRBD1 for D (6 bases). The CDR3 loop spans 14 amino acids. V lost 3 bases, J lost 1 base, and 12 bases lay in between. Per germline, CDR1 SQVTM and CDR2 ANQGSEA. The CDR3 loop is CSVEPGHQNTEAFF. The CDR3 DNA is TGCAGCGTTGAGCCGGGACACCAGAACACTGAAGCTTTCTTT.

The chain links TRBV24-1 to TRBJ1-5; 8 bases line up with TRBD1. Germline V gene lookup returns CDR1 KGHDR and CDR2 SFDVKD. There are 15 residues in the CDR3. V trimming: 4 bases; J trimming: 10 bases; junction bases outside the gene matches: 11. The CDR3 loop is CATSDPGQGGGPQHF. The CDR3 coding sequence is TGTGCCACCAGTGACCCCGGACAGGGTGGTGGCCCCCAGCATTTT.